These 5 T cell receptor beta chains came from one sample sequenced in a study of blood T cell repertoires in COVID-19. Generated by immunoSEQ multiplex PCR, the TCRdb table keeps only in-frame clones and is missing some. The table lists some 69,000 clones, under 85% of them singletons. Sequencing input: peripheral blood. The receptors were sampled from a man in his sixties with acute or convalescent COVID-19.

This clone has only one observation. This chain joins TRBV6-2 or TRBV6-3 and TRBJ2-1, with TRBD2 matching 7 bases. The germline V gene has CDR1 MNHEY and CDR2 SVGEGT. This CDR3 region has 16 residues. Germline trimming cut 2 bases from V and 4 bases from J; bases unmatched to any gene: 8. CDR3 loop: CASSYLGGGGYNEQFF. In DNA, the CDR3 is TGTGCCAGCAGTTACCTGGGCGGGGGTGGATACAATGAGCAGTTCTTC.

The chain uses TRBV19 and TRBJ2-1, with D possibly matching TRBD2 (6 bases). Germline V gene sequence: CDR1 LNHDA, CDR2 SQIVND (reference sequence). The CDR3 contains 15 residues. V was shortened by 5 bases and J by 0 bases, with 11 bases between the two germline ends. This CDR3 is CASSSIAVSYNEQFF. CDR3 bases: TGTGCCAGTAGTTCTATAGCGGTCTCCTACAATGAGCAGTTCTTC.

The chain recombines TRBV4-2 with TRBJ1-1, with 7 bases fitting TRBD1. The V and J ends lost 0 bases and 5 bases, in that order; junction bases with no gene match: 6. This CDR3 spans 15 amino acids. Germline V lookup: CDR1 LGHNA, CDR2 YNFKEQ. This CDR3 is CASSQDQGVETEAFF. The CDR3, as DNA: TGTGCCAGCAGCCAAGACCAGGGGGTGGAGACTGAAGCTTTCTTT.

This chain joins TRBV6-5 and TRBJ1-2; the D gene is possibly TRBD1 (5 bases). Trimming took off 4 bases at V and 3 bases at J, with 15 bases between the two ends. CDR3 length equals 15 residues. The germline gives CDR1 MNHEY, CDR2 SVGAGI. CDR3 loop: CASSSLGGVDYGYTF. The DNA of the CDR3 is TGTGCCAGCAGTTCCCTAGGAGGGGTCGACTATGGCTACACCTTC.

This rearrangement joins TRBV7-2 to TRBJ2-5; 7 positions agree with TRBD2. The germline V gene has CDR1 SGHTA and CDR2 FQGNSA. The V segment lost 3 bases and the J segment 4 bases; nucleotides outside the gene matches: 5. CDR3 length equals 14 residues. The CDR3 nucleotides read TGTGCCAGCAGCTTCGGCTCGGGGGGAGAGACCCAGTACTTC. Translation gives CASSFGSGGETQYF.